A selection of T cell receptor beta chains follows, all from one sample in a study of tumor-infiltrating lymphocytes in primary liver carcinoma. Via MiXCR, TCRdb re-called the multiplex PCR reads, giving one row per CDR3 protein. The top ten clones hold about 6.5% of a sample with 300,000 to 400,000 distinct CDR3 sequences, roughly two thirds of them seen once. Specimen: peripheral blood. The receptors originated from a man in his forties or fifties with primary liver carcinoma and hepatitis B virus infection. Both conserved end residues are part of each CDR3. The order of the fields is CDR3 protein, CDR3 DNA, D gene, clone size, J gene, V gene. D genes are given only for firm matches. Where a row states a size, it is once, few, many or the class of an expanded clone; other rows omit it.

CSVRRAGEAFF,TGCAGCGTTAGGCGCGCGGGTGAAGCTTTCTTT,NA,many,TRBJ1-1,TRBV29-1
CASSPKFGAGGYEQYF,TGTGCCAGCAGCCCTAAATTTGGGGCAGGGGGATACGAGCAGTACTTC,TRBD1,few,TRBJ2-7,TRBV11-2
CASSQVPGVGYNWQFF,TGTGCCAGCAGCCAAGTTCCGGGAGTGGGCTACAATTGGCAGTTCTTC,NA,NA,TRBJ2-1,TRBV14
CANSVSGTGNYGYTF,TGCGCCAACAGCGTCTCCGGGACAGGGAACTATGGCTACACCTTC,TRBD1,few,TRBJ1-2,TRBV5-1
CSVLLAGLETQYF,TGCAGCGTTCTACTAGCGGGATTGGAGACCCAGTACTTC,TRBD2,NA,TRBJ2-5,TRBV29-1
CASSFGGSGQYKQFF,TGTGCCAGCAGCTTTGGCGGGAGCGGCCAATATAAGCAGTTCTTC,TRBD2,NA,TRBJ2-1,TRBV5-4
CASSPSGSSTDTQYF,TGCGCCAGCAGTCCTAGCGGGAGTAGCACAGATACGCAGTATTTT,TRBD2,NA,TRBJ2-3,TRBV5-1
CASSPSTVSGNQPQHF,TGTGCCAGCAGTCCATCGACAGTATCAGGCAATCAGCCCCAGCATTTT,NA,NA,TRBJ1-5,TRBV28
CASTSPFGGAAGGTQYF,TGTGCCAGCACCTCCCCTTTTGGCGGGGCGGCGGGGGGTACCCAGTATTTT,TRBD2,NA,TRBJ2-3,TRBV11-2
CVSSQEEAYNEQFF,TGTGTCAGCAGCCAAGAAGAGGCCTACAATGAGCAGTTTTTC,NA,NA,TRBJ2-1,TRBV4-2
CAWNPSGGRGYDYTF,TGTGCCTGGAATCCCTCTGGGGGGAGAGGCTATGACTACACCTTC,NA,NA,TRBJ1-2,TRBV30
CASSAKINQPQHF,TGTGCCAGCAGTGCAAAGATTAATCAGCCCCAGCATTTT,NA,once,TRBJ1-5,TRBV6-1
CASSSDSEQYF,TGCGCCAGCAGCTCGGACAGCGAGCAGTACTTC,NA,NA,TRBJ2-7,TRBV5-1
CASSPGQVFDEQFF,TGCGCCAGCAGCCCGGGACAGGTTTTCGACGAGCAGTTCTTC,TRBD1,NA,TRBJ2-1,TRBV5-1
CASNGWGLAGGPDTGPSIDTQYF,TGTGCCAGCAACGGGTGGGGACTAGCGGGAGGCCCAGATACCGGGCCTAGCATAGATACGCAGTATTTT,TRBD2,NA,TRBJ2-3,TRBV11-3
CSARGDRAGYNEQFF,TGCAGTGCTAGAGGGGACAGGGCAGGTTACAATGAGCAGTTCTTC,TRBD1,NA,TRBJ2-1,TRBV20-1
CASRRTWGDYGYTF,TGTGCCAGCAGAAGGACATGGGGGGATTATGGCTACACCTTC,NA,NA,TRBJ1-2,TRBV11-2
CASSIGGSVEAFF,TGTGCCAGTAGTATAGGAGGGAGTGTTGAAGCTTTCTTT,NA,NA,TRBJ1-1,TRBV19
CASSQKQTGGYELYF,TGCGCCAGCAGCCAAAAGCAAACAGGGGGCTACGAGCTGTATTTC,TRBD1,NA,TRBJ2-7,TRBV4-3
CASSLMGTKNTEAFF,TGTGCCAGCAGCTTGATGGGGACAAAGAACACTGAAGCTTTCTTT,NA,few,TRBJ1-1,TRBV5-6
CASSLVSLAGVPDTVELFF,TGTGCCAGCAGCTTAGTTTCTCTAGCGGGAGTGCCCGACACCGTTGAGCTGTTTTTT,TRBD2,NA,TRBJ2-2,TRBV11-2
CASSQVQTVNTEAFF,TGCGCCAGCAGCCAAGTTCAGACAGTGAACACTGAAGCTTTCTTT,NA,many,TRBJ1-1,TRBV4-3
CSVAGGPSTQYF,TGCAGCGTGGCGGGAGGGCCCTCTACGCAGTATTTT,TRBD2,many,TRBJ2-3,TRBV29-1
CASSFPLGERTNTGELFF,TGTGCCAGCAGTTTCCCCCTCGGGGAAAGGACGAACACCGGGGAGCTGTTTTTT,NA,NA,TRBJ2-2,TRBV28
CGSSYDLGDTQYF,TGTGGCAGCAGTTACGACCTAGGAGATACGCAGTACTTT,NA,once,TRBJ2-3,TRBV11-2
CAISELDGTNYGYTF,TGTGCCATCAGTGAATTGGACGGTACTAACTATGGCTACACCTTC,NA,NA,TRBJ1-2,TRBV6-1
CASSFGSTDTQYF,TGTGCCAGCAGCTTCGGCAGCACAGATACGCAGTATTTT,NA,many,TRBJ2-3,TRBV11-3
CASSYRVIADLRDTQYF,TGTGCCAGCAGTTACAGGGTAATAGCGGACCTTAGAGATACGCAGTATTTT,NA,few,TRBJ2-3,TRBV6-8
CASSLFGAADTIYF,TGTGCCAGCAGCTTATTCGGGGCGGCGGACACCATATATTTT,NA,NA,TRBJ1-3,TRBV7-9
CASRPSVALNEKLFF,TGTGCCAGCAGACCCAGCGTGGCACTTAATGAAAAACTGTTTTTT,NA,once,TRBJ1-4,TRBV28
CASSSLGQEARGYTF,TGTGCCAGCAGCTCACTCGGACAGGAGGCGCGTGGCTACACCTTC,TRBD1,NA,TRBJ1-2,TRBV11-2